These 6 T cell receptor beta chains share one sample of origin, sequenced in a study of blood T cell repertoires in COVID-19. The protocol was immunoSEQ multiplex PCR, while the TCRdb copy is restricted to in-frame clones and leaves out a portion. The sample contains around 200,000 clones, 70% to 90% of which appear only once. The specimen sequenced was peripheral blood. The receptors derive from a woman aged 18-29 years who had recovered from COVID-19.

V usage is TRBV13 and J usage is TRBJ1-1; D is uncertain. This CDR3 contains 12 residues. From germline, CDR1 is PRHDT and CDR2 FYEKMQ (reference sequence). V lost 5 bases to trimming and J lost 9 bases, with 13 bases between them. The CDR3 loop reads CASSPGDIKAFF. The CDR3 DNA reads TGTGCCAGCAGCCCCGGGGATATTAAAGCTTTCTTT.

The chain combines TRBV18 with TRBJ1-4, with D unclear. V was pared by 3 bases and J by 7 bases, with 6 bases between. Germline-derived CDR1 and CDR2 are KGHSH and LQKENI. There are 12 residues in the CDR3. The CDR3 loop reads CASSPGSEKLFF. The CDR3 DNA reads TGTGCCAGCTCACCCGGGAGTGAAAAACTGTTTTTT.

The rearrangement joins TRBV11-2 to TRBJ2-7; D not resolved. Germline values: CDR1 SGHAT, CDR2 FQNNGV. This CDR3 is 12 amino acids long. V was cut by 5 bases and J by 0 bases, with 5 bases left in between. Here the CDR3 DNA reads TGTGCCAGCAGCCCTTTCTCCTACGAGCAGTACTTC. It is translated as CASSPFSYEQYF.

This clone was detected only a few times. This chain uses TRBV19 with TRBJ2-1, with TRBD2 identical over 9 bases. Germline assignment: CDR1 LNHDA and CDR2 SQIVND (reference sequence). This CDR3 spans 12 amino acids. CDR3 DNA: TGTGCATCTGGGGCGGGAGGGGATGAGCAGTTCTTC. The encoded protein is CASGAGGDEQFF.

As for this clone: Other DNA sequences within the sample encode an identical CDR3. The genes are TRBV29-1 and TRBJ2-7; possible D gene TRBD2, 6 bases. Germline lookup yields CDR1 SQVTM and CDR2 ANQGSEA. This CDR3 has 13 residues. Trimming removed 4 bases from V and 0 bases from J, with 10 bases in between. CDR3 sequence: CSVAGTSSYEQYF. CDR3 bases: TGCAGCGTTGCCGGGACTTCCTCCTACGAGCAGTACTTC.

This chain joins TRBV30 and TRBJ1-5; tentatively, D is TRBD1 (6 bases). Germline CDR1 GTSNPN, CDR2 SVGIG (reference sequence). The CDR3 length is 16 residues. Trimming stripped 0 bases from V and 3 bases from J, with 15 bases between. The CDR3 region is CAWSVHGRGNNQPQHF. In DNA, the CDR3 is TGTGCCTGGAGTGTACATGGCAGGGGCAACAATCAGCCCCAGCATTTT.